A selection of T cell receptor beta chains follows, all from one sample in a study of CD8+ T cells in alopecia areata. Profiling relied on immunoSEQ multiplex PCR, and the TCRdb table lists in-frame clones only, not all of them. The table records tens of thousands of clones, 29% of them present only once. The specimen comprised CD8+ T cells sorted from blood, sampled at week 4, from a patient treated with tofacitinib. These receptors were collected from a human donor with alopecia areata. CDR3s include the opening cysteine and the closing phenylalanine or tryptophan. Each record gives: J gene, CDR3 length, D gene, clone size, V gene, CDR3 protein, CDR3 DNA. A D gene is named only where the DNA matches it firmly. Only some rows state a clone size, as once, few, many or a class for expanded clones.

>TRBJ2-7|14|TRBD1|-|TRBV29-1
CSVFDRVNSYEQYF
TGCAGCGTTTTTGACAGGGTAAATTCCTACGAGCAGTACTTC
>TRBJ2-7|13|-|-|TRBV27
CASSLFRGSEQYF
TGTGCCAGCAGTTTATTTAGGGGTTCCGAGCAGTACTTC
>TRBJ2-3|15|TRBD2|few|TRBV6-4
CASSDSGTSGDTQYF
TGTGCCAGCAGTGACTCAGGTACTAGCGGAGATACGCAGTATTTT
>TRBJ2-1|15|-|many|TRBV7-3
CASSLTPSGANEQFF
TGTGCCAGCAGCTTAACTCCTAGTGGTGCCAATGAGCAGTTCTTC
>TRBJ1-1|12|TRBD1|-|TRBV29-1
CSVKTGGRISFF
TGCAGCGTAAAAACAGGGGGTCGGATTTCTTTCTTT
>TRBJ2-7|11|-|-|TRBV5-1
CASSIGDEQYF
TGCGCCAGCAGCATCGGGGACGAGCAGTACTTC
>TRBJ2-1|13|TRBD2|few|TRBV7-9
CASSASGLMEQFF
TGTGCCAGCAGCGCTAGCGGGCTTATGGAGCAGTTCTTC
>TRBJ2-7|12|TRBD1|-|TRBV27
CASCDRGHEQYF
TGTGCCAGCTGTGACAGGGGCCACGAGCAGTACTTC
>TRBJ2-1|15|-|few|TRBV25-1
CASSLLGLGSGEQFF
TGTGCCAGCAGTTTATTGGGGCTAGGGAGCGGTGAGCAGTTCTTC
>TRBJ2-2|17|TRBD2|few|TRBV29-1
CSVEGLAGGGKAGELFF
TGCAGCGTTGAAGGACTAGCGGGAGGTGGGAAGGCCGGGGAGCTGTTTTTT
>TRBJ1-1|14|-|few|TRBV5-6
CASSFRGGPTEAFF
TGTGCCAGCAGCTTTCGCGGGGGGCCGACTGAAGCTTTCTTT
>TRBJ2-5|12|-|-|TRBV6-5
CASSYSLETQYF
TGTGCCAGCAGTTACTCGTTAGAGACCCAGTACTTC
>TRBJ2-7|14|-|once|TRBV5-1
CASSLTGMTYEQYF
TGCGCCAGCAGCTTGACAGGTATGACCTACGAGCAGTACTTC
>TRBJ2-3|16|TRBD2|few|TRBV29-1
CSVESRLAGSTDTQYF
TGCAGCGTTGAAAGCCGACTAGCGGGGAGCACAGATACGCAGTATTTT
>TRBJ2-1|14|-|-|TRBV29-1
CSVVGLLAYNEQFF
TGCAGCGTTGTTGGACTGCTCGCCTACAATGAGCAGTTCTTC
>TRBJ1-4|13|-|-|TRBV7-6
CASRAGPNEKLFF
TGTGCCAGCAGGGCGGGACCAAATGAAAAACTGTTTTTT
>TRBJ2-7|13|-|-|TRBV29-1
CSALSGSRGEQYF
TGCAGCGCTCTATCGGGCAGTCGAGGAGAGCAGTACTTC
>TRBJ1-2|16|TRBD1|-|TRBV6-6
CASSHSGGDREAGYTF
TGTGCCAGCAGTCACTCTGGGGGAGACAGGGAAGCTGGCTACACCTTC
>TRBJ2-1|16|-|-|TRBV5-6
CASSLEDRGSYNEQFF
TGTGCCAGCAGCTTGGAGGATAGGGGCTCTTACAATGAGCAGTTCTTC
>TRBJ2-7|13|-|-|TRBV11-2
CASSLEGPLEQYF
TGTGCCAGCAGCTTAGAGGGTCCACTCGAGCAGTACTTC
>TRBJ2-2|15|-|many|TRBV5-1
CASSLLPGYTGELFF
TGCGCCAGCAGCTTGCTGCCGGGATACACCGGGGAGCTGTTTTTT
>TRBJ2-5|11|-|few|TRBV5-4
CASGAKETQYF
TGTGCCAGTGGGGCCAAAGAGACCCAGTACTTC
>TRBJ2-2|14|-|-|TRBV6-1
CASRESDGTGELFF
TGTGCCAGCAGAGAATCGGACGGCACCGGGGAGCTGTTTTTT
>TRBJ2-7|14|-|-|TRBV7-2
CASSPLRGPHEQYF
TGTGCCAGCAGCCCACTTAGGGGCCCACACGAGCAGTACTTC
>TRBJ2-5|17|TRBD2|-|TRBV27
CASSPKPLLAMKETQYF
TGTGCCAGCAGTCCAAAACCTCTACTAGCGATGAAAGAGACCCAGTACTTC
>TRBJ2-7|16|-|-|TRBV4-1
CASSQESLVPTYEQYF
TGCGCCAGCAGCCAAGAATCACTTGTTCCGACCTACGAGCAGTACTTC
>TRBJ1-4|12|-|-|TRBV4-1
CASSQDWAGLFF
TGCGCCAGCAGCCAAGATTGGGCGGGACTGTTTTTT
>TRBJ2-7|13|TRBD1|-|TRBV29-1
CSVGRTGRDEQYF
TGCAGCGTTGGCAGGACAGGGAGAGACGAGCAGTACTTC
>TRBJ1-5|15|-|-|TRBV7-2
CASSLGQSSNQPQHF
TGTGCCAGCAGCTTAGGTCAGTCTAGCAATCAGCCCCAGCATTTT
>TRBJ1-2|15|-|-|TRBV13
CASSLGKGDNYGYTF
TGTGCCAGCAGCTTAGGGAAAGGGGATAACTATGGCTACACCTTC
>TRBJ2-1|14|TRBD2|-|TRBV19
CASKGLAGIYEQFF
TGTGCCAGTAAAGGACTAGCGGGAATCTATGAGCAGTTCTTC
>TRBJ2-5|16|-|few|TRBV5-6
CASSFGGGRRGETQYF
TGTGCCAGCAGCTTTGGGGGCGGGAGACGGGGAGAGACCCAGTACTTC
>TRBJ1-1|12|TRBD1|few|TRBV7-9
CASSLGTGTTFF
TGTGCCAGCAGCCTCGGGACAGGGACGACTTTCTTT
>TRBJ2-7|14|-|-|TRBV5-6
CASSLVGSSYEQYF
TGTGCCAGCAGCTTAGTAGGGAGTTCCTACGAGCAGTACTTC
>TRBJ1-5|15|TRBD1|many|TRBV28
CASNDRDRDIQPQHF
TGTGCCAGCAATGACCGGGACAGGGACATCCAGCCCCAGCATTTT
>TRBJ2-3|16|-|-|TRBV4-1
CASSQGRGYSTDTQYF
TGCGCCAGCAGCCAAGGGAGGGGGTATAGCACAGATACGCAGTATTTT
>TRBJ2-4|13|-|-|TRBV10-3
CAISEWLGNIQYF
TGTGCCATCAGTGAGTGGCTCGGGAACATTCAGTACTTC
>TRBJ2-1|10|-|-|TRBV20-1
CSATDNEQFF
TGCAGTGCTACTGACAATGAGCAGTTCTTC
>TRBJ1-5|13|-|-|TRBV30
CAWSVMGDQPQHF
TGTGCCTGGAGTGTTATGGGAGATCAGCCCCAGCATTTT
>TRBJ1-5|14|-|-|TRBV27
CASSLSGADQPQHF
TGTGCCAGCAGTTTATCAGGGGCCGATCAGCCCCAGCATTTT
>TRBJ2-3|16|TRBD2|-|TRBV4-1
CASSQEGSGRTDTQYF
TGCGCCAGCAGCCAAGAAGGGAGCGGGAGAACAGATACGCAGTATTTT
>TRBJ2-7|13|-|-|TRBV9
CASSQGPYYEQYF
TGTGCCAGCAGCCAGGGACCATACTACGAGCAGTACTTC
>TRBJ2-2|12|-|once|TRBV30
CAEAANTGELFF
TGTGCCGAGGCGGCGAACACCGGGGAGCTGTTTTTT
>TRBJ2-5|11|-|-|TRBV29-1
CSVPSEETQYF
TGCAGCGTCCCCTCGGAAGAGACCCAGTACTTC
>TRBJ1-2|13|-|few|TRBV5-1
CASSLMGAYGYTF
TGCGCCAGCAGCTTGATGGGGGCCTATGGCTACACCTTC
>TRBJ2-1|16|-|-|TRBV19
CASSIDLAGTLNEQFF
TGTGCCAGTAGTATAGATCTTGCGGGAACCCTCAATGAGCAGTTCTTC
>TRBJ2-2|13|-|-|TRBV29-1
CSVGTEGTGELFF
TGCAGCGTTGGGACAGAGGGGACCGGGGAGCTGTTTTTT
>TRBJ2-5|13|-|few|TRBV10-3
CAISDSYQETQYF
TGTGCCATCAGTGATTCCTACCAAGAGACCCAGTACTTC
>TRBJ2-2|15|-|-|TRBV4-3
CASSPSRGDTGELFF
TGCGCCAGCAGCCCCAGTAGAGGGGACACCGGGGAGCTGTTTTTT
>TRBJ2-6|14|-|few|TRBV29-1
CSVERGSGANVLTF
TGCAGCGTTGAACGGGGCTCTGGGGCCAACGTCCTGACTTTC
>TRBJ1-2|10|-|-|TRBV29-1
CSAAGYGYTF
TGCAGCGCTGCTGGCTATGGCTACACCTTC